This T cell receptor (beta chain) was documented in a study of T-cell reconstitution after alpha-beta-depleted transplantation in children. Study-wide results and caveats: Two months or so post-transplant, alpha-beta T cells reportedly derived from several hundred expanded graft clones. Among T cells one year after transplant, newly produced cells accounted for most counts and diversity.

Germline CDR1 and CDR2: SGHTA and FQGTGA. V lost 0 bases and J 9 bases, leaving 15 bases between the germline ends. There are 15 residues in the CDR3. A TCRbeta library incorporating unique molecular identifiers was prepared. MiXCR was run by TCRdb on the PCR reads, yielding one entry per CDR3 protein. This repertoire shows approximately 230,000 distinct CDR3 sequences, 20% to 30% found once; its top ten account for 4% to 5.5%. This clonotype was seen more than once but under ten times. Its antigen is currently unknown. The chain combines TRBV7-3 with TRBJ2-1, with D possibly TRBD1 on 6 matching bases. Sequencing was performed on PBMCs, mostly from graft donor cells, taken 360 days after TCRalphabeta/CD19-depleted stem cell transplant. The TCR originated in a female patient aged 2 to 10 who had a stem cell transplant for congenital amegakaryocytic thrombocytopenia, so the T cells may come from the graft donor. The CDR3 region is CASSLTRGGLSEQFF. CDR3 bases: TGTGCCAGCAGCTTAACTAGAGGGGGATTGAGTGAGCAGTTCTTC.